The 2 T cell receptor beta chains given below trace back to one sample, sequenced in a study of OX40 agonist ivuxolimab in advanced cancers. Sequencing used immunoSEQ multiplex PCR; TCRdb keeps in-frame clones, though not all of them. Of roughly 68,000 clones listed, approximately 80% were seen once; the top ten hold 1.4% to 1.5%. Sequencing was performed on CD4+ or CD8+ T cells sorted from blood, taken in a trial of the OX40 agonist ivuxolimab. The receptors stem from an adult with an advanced solid tumor such as melanoma, head and neck, liver or kidney cancer.

The chain recombines TRBV27 with TRBJ1-2; 8 bases are shared with TRBD1. The J segment lost 4 bases and the V segment lost 4 bases, leaving 8 bases of the junction unmatched. This CDR3 comprises 15 residues. Germline V gene lookup returns CDR1 MNHEY and CDR2 SMNVEV (reference sequence). CDR3 region: CASSSDRGSLYGYTF. The CDR3 bases are TGTGCCAGCAGTTCCGACAGGGGATCACTCTATGGCTACACCTTC.

V gene TRBV6-1 combines with J gene TRBJ2-7, with D uncertain. The CDR3 runs to 17 residues. CDR1 MNHNS and CDR2 SASEGT come from the germline V gene. V was clipped by 1 base and J by 2 bases, with 18 bases between them. CDR3 nucleotides: TGTGCCAGCAGTGAAGTTGGGCAGCTAGTCCAGACCTACGAGCAGTACTTC. This encodes CASSEVGQLVQTYEQYF.